These 17 T cell receptor beta chains came from one sample sequenced in a study of T cell responses to AZD1222 COVID-19 vaccine. Measured with immunoSEQ multiplex PCR; TCRdb has only the in-frame clones, and not every one. The table has about 150,000 clones, about nine tenths seen once. Sample: peripheral blood, taken on day 0 of AZD1222 vaccination. All receptors derive from an adult in good health.

The gene calls are TRBV3-1 (or the pseudogene TRBV3-2) and TRBJ1-1; tentative D call: TRBD1 (5 bases). This CDR3 comprises 17 residues. Germline assignment: CDR1 LGHDT and CDR2 YNNKEL (reference sequence). V was shortened by 3 bases and J by 4 bases, with 21 bases between the two germline ends. The CDR3 region has the DNA TGTGCCAGCAGCCACAGCACGAATCCAGGGTTCGGCACTGAAGCTTTCTTT. The encoded protein is CASSHSTNPGFGTEAFF.

V usage is TRBV6-1 and J usage is TRBJ2-3; 9 bases line up with TRBD2. This CDR3 is built from 16 residues. V was pared by 2 bases and J by 2 bases, with 5 bases of the junction left unmatched. Germline values: CDR1 MNHNS, CDR2 SASEGT. The CDR3 DNA is TGTGCCAGCAGTGAACTGGGCGGGAGGGCCACAGATACGCAGTATTTT. Amino acid sequence: CASSELGGRATDTQYF.

The chain has TRBV6-5 and TRBJ1-2; 9 nucleotides line up with TRBD1. The germline CDR1 and CDR2 sequences are MNHEY and SVGAGI. The CDR3 consists of 14 residues. With V trimmed by 4 bases and J by 4 bases, 4 bases remained unmatched. CDR3 region: CASSWGQGTYGYTF. In nucleotides, the CDR3 is TGTGCCAGCAGTTGGGGACAGGGAACCTATGGCTACACCTTC.

The CDR3 sequence is CASSVVGSGSNTGELFF. The DNA of the CDR3 is TGTGCCAGCAGCGTAGTCGGTAGCGGCAGCAACACCGGGGAGCTGTTTTTT. The chain combines TRBV9 with TRBJ2-2, with TRBD2 as a possible D gene (6 bases). CDR3 size: 17 residues. CDR1 and CDR2 (germline): SGDLS, YYNGEE. The germline V and J ends were trimmed by 0 bases and 2 bases, with 14 bases remaining between them. The full variable domain, completed using reference TRBV9 and TRBJ2-2, is DSGVTQTPKHLITATGQRVTLRCSPRSGDLSVYWYQQSLDQGLQFLIQYYNGEERAKGNILERFSAQQFPDLHSELNLSSLELGDSALYFCASSVVGSGSNTGELFFGEGSRLTVL.

The V and J genes are TRBV6-2 or TRBV6-3 and TRBJ2-7; D remains unclear. Per the germline V gene, CDR1 is MNHEY and CDR2 is SVGEGT. V lost 5 bases, J lost 6 bases, and 17 bases lay in between. The CDR3 consists of 14 residues. The CDR3 DNA reads as TGTGCCAGCAGTCGACGGATTGGGCTAAGCGAGCAGTACTTC. This translates into CASSRRIGLSEQYF.

As concerns this clone: The junction departs from germline at one end; a sequencing error may be responsible. This sequence joins TRBV5-5 and TRBJ1-2, with 7 bases matching TRBD1. Germline CDR1 and CDR2: SGHKS and YYEKEE (reference sequence). The CDR3 is 14 amino acids. CDR3 coding DNA: TGTGCCAGCAGCCCGGTTGGTTCCCTCCGGGACAGAGACTTC. Its translation: CASSPVGSLRDRDF.

The rearrangement uses TRBV12-3 or TRBV12-4 and TRBJ1-5, with D unresolved. There are 13 residues in the CDR3. The V and J ends lost 2 bases and 5 bases respectively, with 7 bases between them. This chain's CDR3 is CASSLRVHQPQHF. CDR3 coding DNA: TGTGCCAGCAGTTTAAGAGTGCATCAGCCCCAGCATTTT.

CDR3 nucleotides: TGCGCCAGCAGTCGAGATTGGGGACAGGGAGACGGCTACACCTTC. Translating it yields CASSRDWGQGDGYTF. The chain is built from TRBV5-1 and TRBJ1-2; TRBD1 matches at 9 bases. Germline V gene lookup returns CDR1 SGHRS and CDR2 YFSETQ. There are 15 residues in the CDR3. Losses at the gene ends were 5 bases for V and 8 bases for J; bases not matched to a gene: 13.

This clone was detected only a few times. This chain uses TRBV6-2 or TRBV6-3 with TRBJ1-1; TRBD1 agrees at 8 bases. The CDR3 sequence is 14 residues long. Germline values: CDR1 MNHEY, CDR2 SVGEGT. J lost 1 base, V lost 5 bases, and 3 bases had no gene match. CDR3 nucleotides: TGTGCCAGCAGTCCCAGGGGGCCGAACACTGAAGCTTTCTTT. Its translation: CASSPRGPNTEAFF.

The chain joins TRBV28 to TRBJ2-7, with TRBD2 matching over 8 bases. V lost 2 bases, J lost 0 bases, and 6 bases stayed unmatched. CDR1 is MDHEN and CDR2 is SYDVKM in the germline V gene. The CDR3 contains 16 residues. DNA of the CDR3: TGTGCCAGCAGTTTAGGTCTAGCGGGTGCCTCCTACGAGCAGTACTTC. Translation gives CASSLGLAGASYEQYF.

This chain uses TRBV6-1 with TRBJ1-1, with 8 nucleotides matching TRBD1. This CDR3 has 16 residues. V dropped 4 bases and J dropped 4; count of bases not matched to a gene: 11. The germline gives CDR1 MNHNS, CDR2 SASEGT. CDR3 protein: CASSARRATGGTEAFF. The CDR3 bases are TGTGCCAGCAGTGCACGTAGAGCAACAGGGGGCACTGAAGCTTTCTTT.

CDR3 protein: CASSIPGSGPNTGELFF. CDR3 nucleotide sequence: TGTGCCAGTAGTATCCCAGGGTCGGGTCCGAACACCGGGGAGCTGTTTTTT. The chain has TRBV19 and TRBJ2-2; TRBD1 might be the D (5 bases). With 3 bases removed from V and 0 bases from J, the gap between germline ends came to 14 bases. The length of the CDR3 is 17 residues. The germline CDR1 and CDR2 sequences are LNHDA and SQIVND (reference sequence).

The chain employs TRBV24-1 and TRBJ1-5; TRBD1 might be the D (5 bases). V was trimmed by 3 bases and J by 6 bases, leaving 11 bases between them. The germline gives CDR1 KGHDR, CDR2 SFDVKD. This CDR3 spans 14 amino acids. CDR3: CATSDGGRGQPQHF. The CDR3 nucleotides read TGTGCCACCAGTGATGGGGGTAGGGGTCAGCCCCAGCATTTT.

This sequence joins TRBV3-1 (or the pseudogene TRBV3-2) and TRBJ2-5, with D possibly called TRBD1 or TRBD2 (6 bases each). Trimming cost V 6 bases and J 4 bases, with 18 bases left between them. The germline gives CDR1 LGHDT, CDR2 YNNKEL (reference sequence). The CDR3 is 15 amino acids. The DNA of the CDR3 is TGTGCCAGCAGGCACCGAGGGGGGAAAGGAGAGACCCAGTACTTC. Translated, it gives CASRHRGGKGETQYF.

A single count supports this clone. V and J are TRBV3-1 (or the pseudogene TRBV3-2) and TRBJ2-7, with a weak D call TRBD2 (5 bases). This CDR3 contains 17 residues. Trimming took 4 bases from V and 2 from J, leaving 21 bases between them. The germline CDR1 and CDR2 sequences are LGHDT and YNNKEL (reference sequence). The CDR3 DNA reads TGTGCCAGCAGCCCGACTACTTCACCACCCGTCACCTACGAGCAGTACTTC. This encodes CASSPTTSPPVTYEQYF.

In DNA form, the CDR3 reads TGTGCCAGCAGTTTCCGGGACACCGAATACTCTGGAAACACCATATATTTT. It is translated as CASSFRDTEYSGNTIYF. V gene TRBV6-2 or TRBV6-3 combines with J gene TRBJ1-3, with TRBD1 as a possible D gene (6 bases). V was shortened by 4 bases and J by 0 bases, with 16 bases between the two germline ends. The length of the CDR3 is 17 residues. Germline V gene data show CDR1 as MNHEY and CDR2 as SVGEGT.

This chain joins TRBV29-1 and TRBJ1-1; 7 nucleotides line up with TRBD1. Per the germline V gene, CDR1 is SQVTM and CDR2 is ANQGSEA. This CDR3 is 15 amino acids long. J lost 5 bases, V lost 4 bases, and 13 bases had no gene match. The CDR3 DNA is TGCAGCGTTGCCCGTTTCGACAGGGTAGTTACTGAAGCTTTCTTT. Translation gives CSVARFDRVVTEAFF.